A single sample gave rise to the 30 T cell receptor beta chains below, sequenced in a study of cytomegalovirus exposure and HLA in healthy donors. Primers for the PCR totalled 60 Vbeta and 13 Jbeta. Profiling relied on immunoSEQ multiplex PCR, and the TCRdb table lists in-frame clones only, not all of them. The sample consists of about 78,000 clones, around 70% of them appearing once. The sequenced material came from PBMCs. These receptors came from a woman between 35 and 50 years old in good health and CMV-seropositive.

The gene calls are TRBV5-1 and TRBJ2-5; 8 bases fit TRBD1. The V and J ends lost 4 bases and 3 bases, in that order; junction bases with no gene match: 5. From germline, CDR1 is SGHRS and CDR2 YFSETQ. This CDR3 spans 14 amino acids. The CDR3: CASSARGLEETQYF. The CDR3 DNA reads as TGCGCCAGCAGCGCCAGGGGGCTGGAAGAGACCCAGTACTTC.

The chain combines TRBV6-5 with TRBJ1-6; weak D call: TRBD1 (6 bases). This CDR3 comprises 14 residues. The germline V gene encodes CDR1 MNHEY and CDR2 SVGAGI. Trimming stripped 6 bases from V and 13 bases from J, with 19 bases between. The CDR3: CASRATGHRSPLHF. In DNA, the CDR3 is TGTGCCAGCAGAGCTACGGGACACCGGTCCCCCCTCCACTTT.

As DNA, the CDR3 is TGTGCCAGCGGAGACAGAAACAAAAACATTCAGTACTTC. Its protein product is CASGDRNKNIQYF. V usage is TRBV27 and J usage is TRBJ2-4; possible D gene TRBD1, 5 bases. The CDR3 length is 13 residues. Trimming removed 8 bases from V and 3 bases from J, with 11 bases in between. CDR1 and CDR2 from the germline V gene are MNHEY and SMNVEV (reference sequence).

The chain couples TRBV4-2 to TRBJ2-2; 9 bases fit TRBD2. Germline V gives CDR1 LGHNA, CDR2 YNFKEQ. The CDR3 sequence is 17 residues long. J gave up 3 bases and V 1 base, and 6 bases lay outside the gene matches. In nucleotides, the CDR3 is TGTGCCAGCAGCCAAGTTGGTAGCGGGAGTTACACCGGGGAGCTGTTTTTT. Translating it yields CASSQVGSGSYTGELFF.

The CDR3 is CASSQDTDYTEAFF. Written as DNA, the CDR3 is TGTGCCAGTAGCCAAGACACAGATTACACTGAAGCTTTCTTT. The chain employs TRBV19 and TRBJ1-1; no clear D. This CDR3 is 14 amino acids long. V shed 6 bases and J shed 3 bases, with 14 bases lying between them. CDR1 LNHDA and CDR2 SQIVND come from the germline V gene (reference sequence).

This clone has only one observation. CDR3 DNA: TGTGCCAGTAGTTTTACAGGGTTCGAGCAGTACTTC. Protein sequence: CASSFTGFEQYF. The V call is TRBV19, the J call TRBJ2-7, with D possibly being TRBD1 (6 bases). The CDR3 length is 12 residues. V shed 5 bases and J shed 6 bases, with 11 bases lying between them. Germline CDR1 and CDR2: LNHDA and SQIVND (reference sequence).

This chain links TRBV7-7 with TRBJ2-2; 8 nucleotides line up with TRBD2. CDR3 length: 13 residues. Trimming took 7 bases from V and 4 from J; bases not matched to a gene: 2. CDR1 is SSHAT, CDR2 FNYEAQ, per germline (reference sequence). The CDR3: CASTGGVTGELFF. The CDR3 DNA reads TGTGCCAGCACCGGGGGGGTCACCGGGGAGCTGTTTTTT.

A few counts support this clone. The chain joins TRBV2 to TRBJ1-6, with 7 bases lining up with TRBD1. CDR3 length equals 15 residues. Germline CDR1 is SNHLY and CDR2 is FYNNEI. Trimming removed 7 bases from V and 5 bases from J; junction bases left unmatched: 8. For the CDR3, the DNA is TGTGCCAGCAATGAGGGGGCGACGGATAATTCACCCCTCCACTTT. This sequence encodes CASNEGATDNSPLHF.

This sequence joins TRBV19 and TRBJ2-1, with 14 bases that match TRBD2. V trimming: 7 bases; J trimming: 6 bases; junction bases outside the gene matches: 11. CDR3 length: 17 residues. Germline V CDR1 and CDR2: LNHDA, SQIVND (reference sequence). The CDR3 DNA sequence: TGTGCCAGTACGAGGACTAGCGGGGGGAACCATCCCAATGAGCAGTTCTTC. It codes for CASTRTSGGNHPNEQFF.

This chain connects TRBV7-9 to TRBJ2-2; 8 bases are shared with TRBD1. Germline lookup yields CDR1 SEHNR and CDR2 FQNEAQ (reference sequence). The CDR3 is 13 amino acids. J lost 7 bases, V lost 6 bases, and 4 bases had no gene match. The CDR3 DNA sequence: TGTGCCAGCAGTCGGGGACAGGTCGGGGAGCTGTTTTTT. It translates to CASSRGQVGELFF. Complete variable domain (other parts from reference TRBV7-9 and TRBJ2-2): DTGVSQNPRHKITKRGQNVTFRCDPISEHNRLYWYRQTLGQGPEFLTYFQNEAQLEKSRLLSDRFSAERPKGSFSTLEIQRTEQGDSAMYLCASSRGQVGELFFGEGSRLTVL.

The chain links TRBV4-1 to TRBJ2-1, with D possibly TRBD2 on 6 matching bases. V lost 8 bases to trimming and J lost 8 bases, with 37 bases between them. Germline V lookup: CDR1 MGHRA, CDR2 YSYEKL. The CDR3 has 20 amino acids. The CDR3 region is CASVNPSPRSREQLFHEQFF. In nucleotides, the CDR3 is TGCGCCAGCGTAAACCCCTCGCCTCGTTCTCGGGAGCAGTTATTCCATGAGCAGTTCTTC.

CDR3 residues: CATSAVDSNQPQHF. For the CDR3, the DNA is TGTGCCACCAGCGCGGTTGATAGCAATCAGCCCCAGCATTTT. The chain recombines TRBV15 with TRBJ1-5, with unresolved D. The CDR3 runs to 14 residues. Germline lookup yields CDR1 LNHNV and CDR2 YYDKDF (reference sequence). Trimming shortened V by 5 bases and J by 0 bases, and 8 bases separated the two germline ends.

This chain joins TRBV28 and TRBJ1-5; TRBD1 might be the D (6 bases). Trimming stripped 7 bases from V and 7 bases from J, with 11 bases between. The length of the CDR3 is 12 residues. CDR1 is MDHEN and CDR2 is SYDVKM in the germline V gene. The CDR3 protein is CASTRGAQPQHF. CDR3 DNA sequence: TGTGCCAGCACCAGGGGAGCGCAGCCCCAGCATTTT.

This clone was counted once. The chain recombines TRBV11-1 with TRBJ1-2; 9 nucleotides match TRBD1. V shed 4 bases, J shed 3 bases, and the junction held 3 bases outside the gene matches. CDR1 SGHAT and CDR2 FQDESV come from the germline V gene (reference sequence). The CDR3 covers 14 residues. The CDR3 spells CASSSGQGDYGYTF. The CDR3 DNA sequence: TGTGCCAGCAGCTCGGGACAGGGCGACTATGGCTACACCTTC. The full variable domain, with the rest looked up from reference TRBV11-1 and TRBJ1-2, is EAEVAQSPRYKITEKSQAVAFWCDPISGHATLYWYRQILGQGPELLVQFQDESVVDDSQLPKDRFSAERLKGVDSTLKIQPAELGDSAMYLCASSSGQGDYGYTFGSGTRLTVV.

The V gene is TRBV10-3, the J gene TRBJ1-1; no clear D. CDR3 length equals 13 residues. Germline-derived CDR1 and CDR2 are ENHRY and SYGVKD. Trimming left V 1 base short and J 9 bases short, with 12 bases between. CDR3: CAISEFQAGKAFF. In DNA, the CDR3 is TGTGCCATCAGTGAGTTTCAGGCAGGTAAAGCTTTCTTT.

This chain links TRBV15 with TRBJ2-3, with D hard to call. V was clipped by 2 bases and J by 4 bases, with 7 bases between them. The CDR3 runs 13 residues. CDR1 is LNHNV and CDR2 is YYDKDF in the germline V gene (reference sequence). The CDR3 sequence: CATSRSLADTQYF. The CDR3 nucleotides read TGTGCCACCAGCAGATCATTAGCAGATACGCAGTATTTT.

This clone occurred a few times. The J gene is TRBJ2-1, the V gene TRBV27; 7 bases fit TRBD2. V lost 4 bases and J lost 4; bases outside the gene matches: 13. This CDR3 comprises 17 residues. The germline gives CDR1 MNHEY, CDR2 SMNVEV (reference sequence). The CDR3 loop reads CASSSPNPGEGYNEQFF. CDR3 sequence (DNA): TGTGCCAGCAGTTCCCCCAACCCCGGGGAGGGATACAATGAGCAGTTCTTC.

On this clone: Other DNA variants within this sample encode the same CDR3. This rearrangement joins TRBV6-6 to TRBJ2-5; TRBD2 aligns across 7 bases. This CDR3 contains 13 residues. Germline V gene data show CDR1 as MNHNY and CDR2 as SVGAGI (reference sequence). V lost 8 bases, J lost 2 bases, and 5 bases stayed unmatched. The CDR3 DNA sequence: TGTGCCAGCGCTAGCGGATTACAAGAGACCCAGTACTTC. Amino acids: CASASGLQETQYF.

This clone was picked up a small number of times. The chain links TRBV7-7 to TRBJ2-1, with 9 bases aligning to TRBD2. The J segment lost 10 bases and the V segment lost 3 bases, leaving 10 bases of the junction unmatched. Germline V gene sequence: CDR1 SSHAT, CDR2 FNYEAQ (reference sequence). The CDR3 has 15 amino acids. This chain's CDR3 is CASSFDLAGSAEQFF. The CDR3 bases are TGTGCCAGCAGCTTTGATCTAGCGGGATCTGCGGAGCAGTTCTTC.

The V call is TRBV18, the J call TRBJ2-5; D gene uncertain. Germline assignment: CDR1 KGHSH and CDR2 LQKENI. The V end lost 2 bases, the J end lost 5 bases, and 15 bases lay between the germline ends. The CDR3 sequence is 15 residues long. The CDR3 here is CASSPSGPMRETQYF. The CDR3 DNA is TGTGCCAGCTCACCATCCGGCCCAATGAGGGAGACCCAGTACTTC.

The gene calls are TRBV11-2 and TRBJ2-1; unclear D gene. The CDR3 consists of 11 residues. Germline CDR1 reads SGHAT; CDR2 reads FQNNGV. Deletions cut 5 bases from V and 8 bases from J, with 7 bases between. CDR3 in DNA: TGTGCCAGCAGCCAGGCTTATGAGCAGTTCTTC. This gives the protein CASSQAYEQFF.

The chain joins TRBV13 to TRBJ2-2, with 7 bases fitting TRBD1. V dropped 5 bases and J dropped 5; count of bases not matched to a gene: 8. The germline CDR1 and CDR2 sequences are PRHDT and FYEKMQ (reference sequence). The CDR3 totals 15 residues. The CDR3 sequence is CASSLRDRKTGELFF. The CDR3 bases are TGTGCCAGCAGCCTACGGGACAGAAAAACCGGGGAGCTGTTTTTT.

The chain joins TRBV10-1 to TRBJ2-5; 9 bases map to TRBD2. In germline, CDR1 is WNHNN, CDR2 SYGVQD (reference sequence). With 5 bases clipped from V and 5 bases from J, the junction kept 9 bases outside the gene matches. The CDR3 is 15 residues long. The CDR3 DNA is TGCGCCAGCAGTTTACTCGGGACTAGCCGGGAGACCCAGTACTTC. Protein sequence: CASSLLGTSRETQYF.

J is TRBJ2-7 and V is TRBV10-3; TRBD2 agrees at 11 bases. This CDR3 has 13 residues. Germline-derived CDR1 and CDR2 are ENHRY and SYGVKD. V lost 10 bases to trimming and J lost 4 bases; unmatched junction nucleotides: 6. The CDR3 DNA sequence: TGTGCCAATAGCGGGGGGGCCCCGTACGAGCAGTACTTC. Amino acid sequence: CANSGGAPYEQYF.

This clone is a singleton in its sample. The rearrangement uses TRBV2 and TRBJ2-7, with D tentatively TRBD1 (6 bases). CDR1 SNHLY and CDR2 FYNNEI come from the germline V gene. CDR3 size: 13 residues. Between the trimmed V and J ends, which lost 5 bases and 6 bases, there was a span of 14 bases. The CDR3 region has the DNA TGTGCCAGCAGTAAAGGGACACTGGGCGAGCAGTACTTC. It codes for CASSKGTLGEQYF.

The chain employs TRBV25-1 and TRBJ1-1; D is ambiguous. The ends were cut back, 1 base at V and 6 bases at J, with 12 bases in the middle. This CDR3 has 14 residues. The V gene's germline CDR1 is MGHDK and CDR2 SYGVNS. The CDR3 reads CASSELGGKAEAFF. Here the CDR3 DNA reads TGTGCCAGCAGTGAATTAGGAGGGAAGGCTGAAGCTTTCTTT.

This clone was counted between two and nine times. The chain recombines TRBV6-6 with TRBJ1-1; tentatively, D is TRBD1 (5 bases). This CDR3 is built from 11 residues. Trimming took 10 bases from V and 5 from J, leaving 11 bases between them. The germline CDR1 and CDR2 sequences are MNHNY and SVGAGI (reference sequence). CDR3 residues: CATSQETEAFF. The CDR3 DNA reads TGTGCCACATCACAGGAGACTGAAGCTTTCTTT.

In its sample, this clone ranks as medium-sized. The CDR3 DNA is TGTGCCAGCAGGCCAAGCGGACTACGTTACAATGAGCAGTTCTTC. Amino acids: CASRPSGLRYNEQFF. The chain employs TRBV5-6 and TRBJ2-1, with a weak D call TRBD2 (6 bases). The CDR3 loop spans 15 amino acids. The germline V gene has CDR1 SGHDT and CDR2 YYEEEE. Trimming left V 5 bases short and J 4 bases short, with 16 bases between.

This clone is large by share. The CDR3 here is CASSIGGRREVAYGYTF. DNA for the CDR3: TGTGCCAGTAGTATTGGGGGCCGGCGGGAGGTGGCCTATGGCTACACCTTC. This chain uses TRBV19 with TRBJ1-2; D might be TRBD1 (6 bases). Germline loops: CDR1 LNHDA, CDR2 SQIVND (reference sequence). The CDR3 sequence is 17 residues long. The V and J ends lost 3 bases and 4 bases respectively, with 21 bases between them. The variable domain in full, with the rest retrieved from reference TRBV19 and TRBJ1-2, is DGGITQSPKYLFRKEGQNVTLSCEQNLNHDAMYWYRQDPGQGLRLIYYSQIVNDFQKGDIAEGYSVSREKKESFPLTVTSAQKNPTAFYLCASSIGGRREVAYGYTFGSGTRLTVV.

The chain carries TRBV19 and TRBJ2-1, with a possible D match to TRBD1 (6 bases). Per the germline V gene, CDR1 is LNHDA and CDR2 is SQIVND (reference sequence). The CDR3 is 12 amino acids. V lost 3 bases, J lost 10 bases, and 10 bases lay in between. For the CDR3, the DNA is TGTGCCAGTAGTATTCTCCAGGGGGAGCAGTTCTTC. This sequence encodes CASSILQGEQFF. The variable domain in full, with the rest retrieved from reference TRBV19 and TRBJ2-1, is DGGITQSPKYLFRKEGQNVTLSCEQNLNHDAMYWYRQDPGQGLRLIYYSQIVNDFQKGDIAEGYSVSREKKESFPLTVTSAQKNPTAFYLCASSILQGEQFFGPGTRLTVL.